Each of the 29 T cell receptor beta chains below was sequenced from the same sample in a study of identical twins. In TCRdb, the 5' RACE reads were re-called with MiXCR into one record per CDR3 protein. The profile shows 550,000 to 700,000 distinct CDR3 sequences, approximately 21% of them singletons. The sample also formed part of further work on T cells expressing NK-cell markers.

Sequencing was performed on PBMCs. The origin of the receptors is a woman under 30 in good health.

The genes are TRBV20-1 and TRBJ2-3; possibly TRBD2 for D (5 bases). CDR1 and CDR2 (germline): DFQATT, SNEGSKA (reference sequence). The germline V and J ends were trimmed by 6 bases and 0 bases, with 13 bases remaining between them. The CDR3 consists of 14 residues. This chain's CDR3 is CSASPLVSTDTQYF. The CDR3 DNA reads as TGCAGTGCGAGCCCACTAGTTAGCACAGATACGCAGTATTTT.

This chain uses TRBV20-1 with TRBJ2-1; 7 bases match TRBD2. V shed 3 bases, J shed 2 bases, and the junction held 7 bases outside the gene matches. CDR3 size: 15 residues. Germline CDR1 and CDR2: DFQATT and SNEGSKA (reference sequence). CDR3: CSASMRETTYNEQFF. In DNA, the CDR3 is TGCAGTGCTAGTATGCGGGAGACTACCTACAATGAGCAGTTCTTC.

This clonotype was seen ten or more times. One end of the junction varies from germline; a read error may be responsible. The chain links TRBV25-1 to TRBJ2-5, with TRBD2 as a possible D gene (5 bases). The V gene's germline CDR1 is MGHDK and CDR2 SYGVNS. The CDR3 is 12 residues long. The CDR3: CASSEGSETQYF. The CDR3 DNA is TGCGCCAGCAGCGAGGGTTCCGAGACCCAGTACTTC.

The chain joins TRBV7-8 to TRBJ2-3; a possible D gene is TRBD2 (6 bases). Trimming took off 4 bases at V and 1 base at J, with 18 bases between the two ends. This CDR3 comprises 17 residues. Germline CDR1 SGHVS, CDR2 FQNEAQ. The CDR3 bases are TGTGCCAGCAGCTACCCCGACCCTAGCGACGGCACAGATACGCAGTATTTT. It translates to CASSYPDPSDGTDTQYF.

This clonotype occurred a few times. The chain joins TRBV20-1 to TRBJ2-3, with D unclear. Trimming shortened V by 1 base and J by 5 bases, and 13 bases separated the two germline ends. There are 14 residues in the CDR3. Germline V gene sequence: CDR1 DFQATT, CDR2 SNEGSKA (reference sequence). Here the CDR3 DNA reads TGCAGTGCTAGAGCCTATGGGCCTTTAGATACGCAGTATTTT. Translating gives CSARAYGPLDTQYF.

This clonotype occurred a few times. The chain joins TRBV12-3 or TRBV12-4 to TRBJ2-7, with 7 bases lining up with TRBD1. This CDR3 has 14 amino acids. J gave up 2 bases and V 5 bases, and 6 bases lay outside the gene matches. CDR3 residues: CASSIGDSTYEQYF. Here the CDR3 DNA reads TGTGCCAGCAGTATAGGGGACAGTACCTACGAGCAGTACTTC.

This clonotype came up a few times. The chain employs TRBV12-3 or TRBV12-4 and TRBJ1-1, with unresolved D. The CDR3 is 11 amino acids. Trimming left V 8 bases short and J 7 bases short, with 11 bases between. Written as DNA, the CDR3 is TGTGCCAGCTCGACAAGCTTTGAAGCTTTCTTT. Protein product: CASSTSFEAFF.

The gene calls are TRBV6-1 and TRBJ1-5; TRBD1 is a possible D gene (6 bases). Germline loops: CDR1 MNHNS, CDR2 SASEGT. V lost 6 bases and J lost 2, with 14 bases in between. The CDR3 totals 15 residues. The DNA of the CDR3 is TGTGCCAGCAGCCCCCAGGGGTTTGGCAATCAGCCCCAGCATTTT. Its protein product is CASSPQGFGNQPQHF.

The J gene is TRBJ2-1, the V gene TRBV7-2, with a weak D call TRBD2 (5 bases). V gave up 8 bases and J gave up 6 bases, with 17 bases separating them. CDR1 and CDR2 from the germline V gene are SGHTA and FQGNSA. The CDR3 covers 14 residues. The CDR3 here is CASAREVRLNEQFF. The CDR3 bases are TGTGCCAGCGCCCGGGAAGTTCGTCTCAATGAGCAGTTCTTC.

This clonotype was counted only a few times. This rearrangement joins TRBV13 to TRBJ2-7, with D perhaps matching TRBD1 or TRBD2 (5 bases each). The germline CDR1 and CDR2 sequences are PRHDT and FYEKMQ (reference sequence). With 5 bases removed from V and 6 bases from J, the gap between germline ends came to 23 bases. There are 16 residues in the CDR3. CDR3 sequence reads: CASSPGTHGLPAEQYF. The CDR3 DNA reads TGTGCCAGCAGCCCAGGGACCCACGGTCTTCCGGCCGAGCAGTACTTC.

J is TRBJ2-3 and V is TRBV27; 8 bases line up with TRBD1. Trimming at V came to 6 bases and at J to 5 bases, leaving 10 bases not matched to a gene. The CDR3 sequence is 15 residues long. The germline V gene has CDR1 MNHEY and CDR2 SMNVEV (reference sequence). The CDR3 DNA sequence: TGTGCCAGCAGCTATGTTGGACAGGGAAGAGATACGCAGTATTTT. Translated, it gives CASSYVGQGRDTQYF.

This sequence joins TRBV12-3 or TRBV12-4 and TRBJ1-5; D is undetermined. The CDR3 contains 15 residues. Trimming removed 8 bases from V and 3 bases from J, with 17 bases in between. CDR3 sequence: CASGRTKRLNQPQHF. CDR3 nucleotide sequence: TGTGCCAGCGGGCGGACGAAACGACTCAATCAGCCCCAGCATTTT.

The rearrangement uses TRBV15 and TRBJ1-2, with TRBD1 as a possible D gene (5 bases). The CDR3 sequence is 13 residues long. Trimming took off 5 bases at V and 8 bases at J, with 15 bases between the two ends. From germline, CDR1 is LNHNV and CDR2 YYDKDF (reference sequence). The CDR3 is CATSPSGTSGYTF. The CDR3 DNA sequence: TGTGCCACCAGCCCTTCCGGGACTAGCGGCTACACCTTC. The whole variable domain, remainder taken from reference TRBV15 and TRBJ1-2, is DAMVIQNPRYQVTQFGKPVTLSCSQTLNHNVMYWYQQKSSQAPKLLFHYYDKDFNNEADTPDNFQSRRPNTSFCFLDIRSPGLGDTAMYLCATSPSGTSGYTFGSGTRLTVV.

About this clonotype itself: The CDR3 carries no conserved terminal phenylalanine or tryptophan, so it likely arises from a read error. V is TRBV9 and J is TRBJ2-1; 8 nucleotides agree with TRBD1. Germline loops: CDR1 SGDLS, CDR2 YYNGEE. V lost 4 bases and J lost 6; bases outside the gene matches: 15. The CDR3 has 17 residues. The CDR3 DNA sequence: TGTGCCAGCAGCCCCGAAGGGAGGACAGGGAAAGTCAATGAGCAGTTCTCC. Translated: CASSPEGRTGKVNEQFS.

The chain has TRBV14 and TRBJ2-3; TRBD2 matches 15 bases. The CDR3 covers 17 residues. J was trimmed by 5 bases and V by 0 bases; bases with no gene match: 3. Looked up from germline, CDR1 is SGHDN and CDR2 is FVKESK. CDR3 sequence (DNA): TGTGCCAGCAGCCAAGATAGGGGACTAGCGGGAGGAGATACGCAGTATTTT. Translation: CASSQDRGLAGGDTQYF.

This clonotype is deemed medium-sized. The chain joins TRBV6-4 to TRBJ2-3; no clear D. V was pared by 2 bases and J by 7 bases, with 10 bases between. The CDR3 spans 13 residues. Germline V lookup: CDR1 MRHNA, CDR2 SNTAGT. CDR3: CASSDSPRNTQYF. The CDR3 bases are TGTGCCAGCAGTGACAGCCCTCGCAATACGCAGTATTTT.

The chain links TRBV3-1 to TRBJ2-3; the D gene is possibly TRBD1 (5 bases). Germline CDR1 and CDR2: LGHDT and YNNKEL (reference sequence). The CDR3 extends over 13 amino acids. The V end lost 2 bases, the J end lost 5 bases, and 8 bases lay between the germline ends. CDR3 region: CASSQQGVDTQYF. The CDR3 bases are TGTGCCAGCAGCCAACAGGGTGTAGATACGCAGTATTTT.

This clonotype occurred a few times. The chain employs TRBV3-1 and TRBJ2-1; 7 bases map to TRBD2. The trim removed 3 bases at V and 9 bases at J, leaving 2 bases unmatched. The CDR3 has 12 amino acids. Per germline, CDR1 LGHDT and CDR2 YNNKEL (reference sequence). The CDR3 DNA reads TGTGCCAGCAGCCATGCGGGAGTTGAGCAGTTCTTC. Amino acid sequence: CASSHAGVEQFF.

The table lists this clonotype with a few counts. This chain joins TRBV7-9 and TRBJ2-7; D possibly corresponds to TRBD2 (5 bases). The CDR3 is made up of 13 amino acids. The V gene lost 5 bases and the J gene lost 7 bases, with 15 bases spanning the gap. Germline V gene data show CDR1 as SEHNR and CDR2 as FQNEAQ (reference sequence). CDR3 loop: CASSPRLEREQYF. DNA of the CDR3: TGTGCCAGCAGCCCCCGTCTCGAGCGGGAGCAGTACTTC.

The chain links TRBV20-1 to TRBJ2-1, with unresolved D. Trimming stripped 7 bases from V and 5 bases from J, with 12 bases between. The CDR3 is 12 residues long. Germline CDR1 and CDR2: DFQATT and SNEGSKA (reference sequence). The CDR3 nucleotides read TGCAGTGTCGCGGTCACCAACAATGAGCAGTTCTTC. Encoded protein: CSVAVTNNEQFF.

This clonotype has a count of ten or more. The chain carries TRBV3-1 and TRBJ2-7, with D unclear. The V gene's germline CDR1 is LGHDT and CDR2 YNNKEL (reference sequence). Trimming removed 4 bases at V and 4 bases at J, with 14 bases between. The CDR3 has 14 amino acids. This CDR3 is CASSPRGLGYEQYF. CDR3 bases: TGTGCCAGCAGCCCCCGCGGCCTGGGATACGAGCAGTACTTC.

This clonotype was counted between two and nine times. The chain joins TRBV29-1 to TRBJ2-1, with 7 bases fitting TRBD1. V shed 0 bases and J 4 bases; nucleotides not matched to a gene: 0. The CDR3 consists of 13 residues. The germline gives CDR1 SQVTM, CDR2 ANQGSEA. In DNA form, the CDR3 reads TGCAGCGTTGAAGAGGACAGGTACAATGAGCAGTTCTTC. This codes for CSVEEDRYNEQFF.

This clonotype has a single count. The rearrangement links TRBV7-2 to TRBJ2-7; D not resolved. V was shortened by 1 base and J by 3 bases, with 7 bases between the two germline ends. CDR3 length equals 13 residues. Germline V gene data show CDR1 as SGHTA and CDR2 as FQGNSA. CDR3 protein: CASSLVQNYEQYF. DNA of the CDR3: TGTGCCAGCAGCTTAGTACAAAACTACGAGCAGTACTTC.

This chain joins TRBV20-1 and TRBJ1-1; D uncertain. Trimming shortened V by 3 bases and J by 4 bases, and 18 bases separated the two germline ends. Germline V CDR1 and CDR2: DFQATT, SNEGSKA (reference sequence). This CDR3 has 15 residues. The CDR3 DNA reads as TGCAGTGCTAGGACCACGAGGGCGCTGGGCACTGAAGCTTTCTTT. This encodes CSARTTRALGTEAFF.

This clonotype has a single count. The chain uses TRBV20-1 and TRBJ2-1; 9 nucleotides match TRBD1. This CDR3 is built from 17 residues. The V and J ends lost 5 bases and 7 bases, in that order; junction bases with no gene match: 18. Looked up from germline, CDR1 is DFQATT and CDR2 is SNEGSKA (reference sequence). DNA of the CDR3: TGCAGTGCTCGACGCCGATACAGGGGGCAGCTTCGGAATGAGCAGTTCTTC. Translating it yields CSARRRYRGQLRNEQFF.

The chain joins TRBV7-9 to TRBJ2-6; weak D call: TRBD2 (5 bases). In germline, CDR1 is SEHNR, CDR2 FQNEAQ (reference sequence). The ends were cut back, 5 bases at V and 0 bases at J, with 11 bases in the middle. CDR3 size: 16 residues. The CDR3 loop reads CASSPRRDSGANVLTF. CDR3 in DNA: TGTGCCAGCAGCCCACGACGGGACTCTGGGGCCAACGTCCTGACTTTC.

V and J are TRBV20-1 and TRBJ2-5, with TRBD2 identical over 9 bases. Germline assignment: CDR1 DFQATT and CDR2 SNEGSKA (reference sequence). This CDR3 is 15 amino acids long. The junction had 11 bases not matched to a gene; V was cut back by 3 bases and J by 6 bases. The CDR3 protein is CSASPMAGGGKTQYF. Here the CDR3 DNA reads TGCAGTGCTAGTCCAATGGCGGGAGGGGGGAAGACCCAGTACTTC.

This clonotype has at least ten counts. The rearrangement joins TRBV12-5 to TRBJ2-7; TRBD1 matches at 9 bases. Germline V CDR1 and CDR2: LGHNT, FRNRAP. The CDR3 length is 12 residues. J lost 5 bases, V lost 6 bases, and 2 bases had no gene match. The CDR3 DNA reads TGTGCTAGTGGGCGGACAGGGGACGAGCAGTACTTC. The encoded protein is CASGRTGDEQYF.

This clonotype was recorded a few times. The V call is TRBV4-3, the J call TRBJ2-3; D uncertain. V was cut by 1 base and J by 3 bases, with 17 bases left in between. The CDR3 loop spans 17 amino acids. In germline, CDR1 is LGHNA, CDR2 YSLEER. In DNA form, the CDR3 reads TGCGCCAGCAGCCAAGCCCGGTCCGTTCTCCCGACAGATACGCAGTATTTT. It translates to CASSQARSVLPTDTQYF.